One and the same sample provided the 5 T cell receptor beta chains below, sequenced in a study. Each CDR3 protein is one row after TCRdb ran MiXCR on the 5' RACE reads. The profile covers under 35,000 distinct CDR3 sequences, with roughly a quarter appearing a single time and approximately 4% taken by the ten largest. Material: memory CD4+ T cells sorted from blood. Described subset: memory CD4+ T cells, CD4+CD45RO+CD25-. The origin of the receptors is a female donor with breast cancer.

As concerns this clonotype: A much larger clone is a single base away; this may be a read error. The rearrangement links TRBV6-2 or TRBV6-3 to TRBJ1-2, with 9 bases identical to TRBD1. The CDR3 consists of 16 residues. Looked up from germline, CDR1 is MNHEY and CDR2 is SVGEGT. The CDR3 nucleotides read TGTGCCAGCACATTCATCCGGGACAGGGATCCCTATGGCTACGCCTTC. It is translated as CASTFIRDRDPYGYAF.

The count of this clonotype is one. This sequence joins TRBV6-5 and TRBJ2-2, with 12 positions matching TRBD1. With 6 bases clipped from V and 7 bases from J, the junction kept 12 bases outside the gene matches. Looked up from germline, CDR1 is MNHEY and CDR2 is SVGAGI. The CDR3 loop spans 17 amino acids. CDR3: CASRYTGTGGYGGELFF. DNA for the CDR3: TGTGCCAGCAGATATACCGGGACAGGGGGCTACGGCGGGGAGCTGTTTTTT.

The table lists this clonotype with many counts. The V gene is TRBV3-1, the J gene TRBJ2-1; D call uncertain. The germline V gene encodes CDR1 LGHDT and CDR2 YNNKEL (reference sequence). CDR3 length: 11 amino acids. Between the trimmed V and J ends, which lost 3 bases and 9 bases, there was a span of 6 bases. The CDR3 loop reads CASSHSAEQFF. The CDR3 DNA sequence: TGTGCCAGCAGCCACTCGGCTGAGCAGTTCTTC.

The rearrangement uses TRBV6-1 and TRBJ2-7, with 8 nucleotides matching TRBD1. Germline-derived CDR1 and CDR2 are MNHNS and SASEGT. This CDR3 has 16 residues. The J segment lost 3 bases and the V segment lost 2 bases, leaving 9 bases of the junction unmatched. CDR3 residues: CASSETIGTGRYEQYF. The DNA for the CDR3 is TGTGCCAGCAGTGAAACGATCGGGACAGGCCGCTACGAGCAGTACTTC.

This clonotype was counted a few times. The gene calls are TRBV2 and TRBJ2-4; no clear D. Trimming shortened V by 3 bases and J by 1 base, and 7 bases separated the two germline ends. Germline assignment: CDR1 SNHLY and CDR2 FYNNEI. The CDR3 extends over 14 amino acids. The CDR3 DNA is TGTGCCAGCAGTGACAGGCCGGCCAAAAACATTCAGTACTTC. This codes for CASSDRPAKNIQYF.